Presented here are 23 T cell receptor beta chains from one specimen sequenced in a study of blood T cell repertoires in COVID-19. Repertoires were generated with immunoSEQ multiplex PCR, while TCRdb's copy carries only in-frame clones and drops some. The repertoire holds 260,000 or so clones, with 80% to 90% as singletons. Sequenced material: peripheral blood. The receptors shown here come from a woman older than 75 with COVID-19, enrolled during active disease.

A note on this clone: One junction end does not reproduce the germline sequence, and a read error may be involved. V usage is TRBV18 and J usage is TRBJ1-1; TRBD1 is a possible D gene (5 bases). Germline-derived CDR1 and CDR2 are KGHSH and LQKENI. This CDR3 is built from 14 residues. CDR3 nucleotides: TGTGCCAGCTCAGCACCGGGGGGAGGAACTGAAGCTTTCTTT. Translating gives CASSAPGGGTEAFF.

The chain joins TRBV28 to TRBJ2-7, with 10 bases fitting TRBD2. CDR1 is MDHEN, CDR2 SYDVKM, per germline. The junction had 5 bases not matched to a gene; V was cut back by 7 bases and J by 2 bases. This CDR3 spans 14 amino acids. This CDR3 is CASTSGRTPYEQYF. The CDR3 DNA sequence: TGTGCCAGCACTAGCGGGAGAACTCCCTACGAGCAGTACTTC.

The chain couples TRBV7-9 to TRBJ1-4, with D unclear. CDR1 is SEHNR and CDR2 is FQNEAQ in the germline V gene (reference sequence). CDR3 length: 14 residues. The V and J ends lost 6 bases and 7 bases respectively, with 15 bases between them. The CDR3 here is CASRPNSAGEKLFF. Here the CDR3 DNA reads TGTGCCAGCAGACCAAATTCGGCAGGTGAAAAACTGTTTTTT.

The chain joins TRBV6-6 to TRBJ2-3, with D tentatively TRBD2 (6 bases). Trimming shortened V by 7 bases and J by 0 bases, and 14 bases separated the two germline ends. This CDR3 spans 15 amino acids. CDR1 is MNHNY, CDR2 SVGAGI, per germline (reference sequence). CDR3: CASNPRGTSTDTQYF. The CDR3 DNA follows: TGTGCCAGCAACCCACGGGGGACTAGCACAGATACGCAGTATTTT.

This chain uses TRBV2 with TRBJ1-1; D perhaps matches TRBD1 (6 bases). Germline-derived CDR1 and CDR2 are SNHLY and FYNNEI. V lost 3 bases, J lost 10 bases, and 18 bases lay in between. CDR3 length: 14 residues. The DNA for the CDR3 is TGTGCCAGCAGTGAGTTAAGGACAGTGGTCGGAGCTTTCTTT. Its translation is CASSELRTVVGAFF.

The CDR3 is CASRGKTGYKGEKLFF. The CDR3 DNA follows: TGCGCCAGCAGAGGTAAAACAGGTTATAAGGGGGAAAAACTGTTTTTT. The rearrangement links TRBV10-1 to TRBJ1-4; maybe TRBD1 (5 bases). The germline CDR1 and CDR2 sequences are WNHNN and SYGVQD (reference sequence). The CDR3 loop spans 16 amino acids. Trimming pared 6 bases from V and 8 bases from J, leaving 22 bases between.

This clone has just one count. The V and J genes are TRBV15 and TRBJ2-7; D may be TRBD1 (6 bases). The V and J ends lost 8 bases and 0 bases respectively, with 8 bases between them. Germline V gene sequence: CDR1 LNHNV, CDR2 YYDKDF (reference sequence). The CDR3 is 12 amino acids. The CDR3 nucleotides read TGTGCCACCGGGGACAACTCCTACGAGCAGTACTTC. It is translated as CATGDNSYEQYF.

This clone was picked up a small number of times. An end of the junction does not agree with germline; a read error may underlie this. The chain combines TRBV7-7 with TRBJ2-2; D is perhaps TRBD2 (6 bases). Germline CDR1 and CDR2: SSHAT and FNYEAQ (reference sequence). The CDR3 sequence is 13 residues long. CDR3 DNA: TGTGCTAGCAGCAACTCCGGGAGCGGGGAGCTGTTTTTT. Its protein product is CASSNSGSGELFF.

The chain is built from TRBV29-1 and TRBJ2-1, with a tentative D call TRBD2 (6 bases). This CDR3 has 14 amino acids. Germline-derived CDR1 and CDR2 are SQVTM and ANQGSEA. Deletions cut 4 bases from V and 11 bases from J, with 21 bases between. The CDR3 loop is CSVGTGKGREKQFF. The CDR3 coding sequence is TGCAGCGTTGGGACCGGCAAAGGGCGGGAAAAGCAGTTCTTC.

The chain couples TRBV7-9 to TRBJ1-2; TRBD1 agrees at 7 bases. The germline gives CDR1 SEHNR, CDR2 FQNEAQ (reference sequence). V was pared by 7 bases and J by 7 bases, with 15 bases of the junction left unmatched. The CDR3 runs 15 residues. The CDR3 sequence is CASTPTGQVVGGYTF. As DNA, the CDR3 is TGTGCCAGCACCCCAACCGGACAGGTAGTAGGTGGCTACACCTTC.

J is TRBJ1-1 and V is TRBV7-9; no definite D call. The CDR3 length is 16 residues. Germline CDR1 and CDR2: SEHNR and FQNEAQ (reference sequence). V shed 5 bases and J shed 1 base, with 17 bases lying between them. The DNA for the CDR3 is TGTGCCAGCAGCCCGTCCCGATGGACTCAGAACACTGAAGCTTTCTTT. As protein: CASSPSRWTQNTEAFF.

The chain recombines TRBV28 with TRBJ2-5; 11 nucleotides line up with TRBD2. The CDR3 has 17 residues. With 4 bases clipped from V and 4 bases from J, the junction kept 11 bases outside the gene matches. Per germline, CDR1 MDHEN and CDR2 SYDVKM. The CDR3 spells CASSSPLLAGGRETQYF. The CDR3 region has the DNA TGTGCCAGCAGTTCTCCCCTTTTAGCGGGAGGGAGAGAGACCCAGTACTTC.

This chain joins TRBV18 and TRBJ1-2; TRBD1 matches 7 bases. V lost 3 bases and J lost 4; bases outside the gene matches: 5. The length of the CDR3 is 14 residues. Germline V gene sequence: CDR1 KGHSH, CDR2 LQKENI. For the CDR3, the DNA is TGTGCCAGCTCACCCCCCGGGACAGCCTATGGCTACACCTTC. Its protein product is CASSPPGTAYGYTF.

V gene TRBV6-2 or TRBV6-3 combines with J gene TRBJ2-7; 7 bases fit TRBD1. Germline values: CDR1 MNHEY, CDR2 SVGEGT. J was trimmed by 3 bases and V by 5 bases; bases with no gene match: 7. This CDR3 is 14 amino acids long. The CDR3 DNA reads TGTGCCAGCAGTCATACTTGGACAGGCTACGAGCAGTACTTC. It specifies CASSHTWTGYEQYF.

This clone occurred once. The rearrangement uses TRBV30 and TRBJ1-2; 7 nucleotides line up with TRBD1. CDR3 length: 14 residues. Germline CDR1 reads GTSNPN; CDR2 reads SVGIG (reference sequence). The trim removed 2 bases at V and 4 bases at J, leaving 7 bases unmatched. The CDR3 DNA sequence: TGTGCCTGGAGTCCCGGACAGGTTTTCTATGGCTACACCTTC. It encodes CAWSPGQVFYGYTF.

This chain connects TRBV6-5 to TRBJ1-3, with D possibly being TRBD1 (5 bases). V was trimmed by 0 bases and J by 2 bases, leaving 8 bases between them. The CDR3 spans 15 residues. CDR1 and CDR2 (germline): MNHEY, SVGAGI. The CDR3 protein is CASSYSAGAGNTIYF. CDR3 nucleotide sequence: TGTGCCAGCAGTTACTCGGCGGGGGCTGGAAACACCATATATTTT.

The chain uses TRBV5-1 and TRBJ2-7; D is perhaps TRBD2 (5 bases). Trimming stripped 0 bases from V and 6 bases from J, with 16 bases between. The CDR3 is 15 residues long. CDR1 and CDR2 (germline): SGHRS, YFSETQ. The CDR3 DNA follows: TGCGCCAGCAGCTTGGCCGGAGGAAGTCGGGGCGAGCAGTACTTC. This encodes CASSLAGGSRGEQYF.

As DNA, the CDR3 is TGCGCCAGCAGCCAAGGGGCAGGGGACAGGGGATACGAGCAGTACTTC. This encodes CASSQGAGDRGYEQYF. The rearrangement joins TRBV4-1 to TRBJ2-7; 10 bases map to TRBD1. V lost 1 base, J lost 4 bases, and 7 bases stayed unmatched. The germline CDR1 and CDR2 sequences are MGHRA and YSYEKL. The CDR3 covers 16 residues.

The genes are TRBV19 and TRBJ1-3; 7 bases align to TRBD1. Per the germline V gene, CDR1 is LNHDA and CDR2 is SQIVND (reference sequence). The length of the CDR3 is 14 residues. The V and J ends lost 7 bases and 7 bases, in that order; junction bases with no gene match: 10. In nucleotides, the CDR3 is TGTGCCAGTAAGCCAGGGGGAAATGTTAACACCATATATTTT. Amino acids: CASKPGGNVNTIYF.

About this clone: A read error likely explains this, since a far larger clone differs by one base. The chain recombines TRBV15 with TRBJ2-5, with D possibly matching TRBD2 (7 bases). The CDR3 runs to 13 residues. The V gene lost 5 bases and the J gene lost 5 bases, with 12 bases spanning the gap. Germline CDR1 and CDR2: LNHNV and YYDKDF (reference sequence). The CDR3 nucleotides read TGTGCCACCAGCTGGGAGGGGGGGGAGACCCAGTACTTC. This codes for CATSWEGGETQYF.

This sequence joins TRBV28 and TRBJ1-5; D gene unclear. The V and J ends lost 6 bases and 4 bases respectively, with 10 bases between them. CDR1 is MDHEN, CDR2 SYDVKM, per germline. The CDR3 covers 13 residues. The CDR3 nucleotides are TGTGCCAGCAGACCCGCGGGGAATCAGCCCCAGCATTTT. This codes for CASRPAGNQPQHF.

This clone was recorded only once. The chain has TRBV7-9 and TRBJ2-2; D uncertain. CDR1 SEHNR and CDR2 FQNEAQ come from the germline V gene (reference sequence). This CDR3 region has 16 residues. Between the trimmed V and J ends, which lost 2 bases and 0 bases, there was a span of 10 bases. Here the CDR3 DNA reads TGTGCCAGCAGCTTACCCAGGTTTACGAACACCGGGGAGCTGTTTTTT. Its protein product is CASSLPRFTNTGELFF.

The chain combines TRBV5-1 with TRBJ1-2, with TRBD1 identical over 9 bases. The CDR3 is 14 amino acids. Unmatched junction bases numbered 5, after V lost 0 bases and J lost 8 bases. CDR1 SGHRS and CDR2 YFSETQ come from the germline V gene. CDR3 bases: TGCGCCAGCAGCTTGGGACAGGGGGACGTGGGCTACACCTTC. Its translation: CASSLGQGDVGYTF.